This T cell receptor (beta chain) was documented in a study of blood T cell repertoires in COVID-19. The overall study: Spain, Italy and the United States supplied samples that represented acute and convalescent COVID-19.

Per the original data handling: Counts of nucleated cells, estimated from reference gene primer amplification, were obtained. The table came from immunoSEQ multiplex PCR; TCRdb's copy has only in-frame clones and leaves some out. V, J and clone size reflect that table, while D and trimming were determined from the DNA. The data hold roughly 200,000 clones, with about 88% observed a single time. Sequencing was done on a sample of peripheral blood. The receptor's source is a man between 65 and 85 years old with acute or convalescent COVID-19.

The chain's CDR3 is CASRRTGGNTGELFF. For the CDR3, the DNA is TGTGCCAGCAGAAGGACAGGAGGGAACACCGGGGAGCTGTTTTTT. The V and J genes are TRBV6-5 and TRBJ2-2; 7 nucleotides agree with TRBD1. This CDR3 is 15 amino acids long. The germline CDR1 and CDR2 sequences are MNHEY and SVGAGI. The V segment lost 6 bases and the J segment 1 base; nucleotides outside the gene matches: 5.